The present TCR beta chain was sequenced within a study of blood T cells in healthy people across ages. V was cut by 5 bases and J by 2 bases, with 8 bases left in between. Germline lookup yields CDR1 SGHAT and CDR2 FQNNGV. This CDR3 spans 13 amino acids. With a J-beta primer mix and a sample-barcoded 5' primer, a second PCR ran about 7 to 11 cycles. In TCRdb, the 5' RACE reads were re-called with MiXCR into one record per CDR3 protein. The sample comprises about 900,000 distinct CDR3 sequences, approximately 49% of which are singletons, and over 10% rests with the top ten. The chain links TRBV11-2 to TRBJ2-3; unclear D gene. The clonotype originates from a man aged 25-40 years in good health. Sequencing was carried out using blood. In DNA form, the CDR3 reads TGTGCCAGCAGCCTCCACAACACAGATACGCAGTATTTT. Translated, it gives CASSLHNTDTQYF.